This T cell receptor beta chain was captured in a study of CXCR3-negative and CXCR3-positive naive CD8 T cells (dated by TCRdb to about 2019). With regard to the full study: In total, approximately 140 million TRB reads were obtained, or roughly 1.5 +/- 0.3 million reads per library. Naive subsets from about 5 donors and memory cells from 3 donors were included in the TRBV-TRBJ cluster analysis. Diversity and physicochemical repertoire analyses were performed on some eleven donors pooled from two independent experiments. General conclusions and limits of the study: Repertoire diversity was comparably high in both naive subsets but much lower in memory CD8+ T cells. CXCR3 expression partially decreased after cryopreservation, so most assays used freshly isolated PBMCs. Similar TRBV-TRBJ usage was shown by naive CXCR3-negative and CXCR3-positive cells from the same donor, whereas distinct patterns were shown by memory cells. Because surface CD5, which is linked to self-reactivity in mice, was comparable between the naive subsets, TCR interaction strength was also inferred from TRB CDR3 physicochemical properties. Compared with CXCR3-negative naive cells, CXCR3-positive naive cells had TRB CDR3s with higher hydrophobicity (lower Kidera factor 4), lower energy, and higher strength and volume indices.

The CDR3 measures 14 amino acids from cysteine to phenylalanine. No DNA is listed. For CDR1 and CDR2, the germline V gene (reference sequence) lists LNHNV and YYDKDF. The instrument was a NextSeq 550. The Human TCR Profiling Kit (MiLaboratory) was used to make UMI-labeled 5' RACE TRB cDNA libraries. cDNA synthesis used the entire amount of extracted RNA, and PCR amplification then used the entire amount of cDNA produced. Libraries were prepared in parallel using an identical number of PCR cycles. The study's processing was this. With a minimum of two reads required per UMI, MIGEC and MiXCR pulled out about 53,000 +/- 10,000 unique UMI-labeled TRB cDNA molecules from each library. On average, roughly 40,000 +/- 10,000 functional in-frame TRB CDR3 nucleotide clonotypes lacking stop codons were found per library. Diversity metrics, including normalized Shannon-Wiener and Chao1, were computed in VDJtools after downsampling to 5000 UMI-labeled TRB molecules per sample. VDJtools was used to calculate clonotype-size-weighted physicochemical properties of the central five CDR3 residues, namely interaction energy, strength, volume and Kidera factor 4. TCRdb reprocessed the reads and provides one entry for every CDR3 protein sequence; no DNA is given. None of the V and J calls come from the authors' own analysis; TCRdb made them. This specimen's table enumerates 50,000 to 55,000 distinct CDR3 sequences. Roughly 1.6% of the sample goes to the ten largest clones.

For each CD8+ T cell subset, flow sorting was done in triplicate, and around 300,000 cells per subset went directly into RLT lysis buffer. To keep memory contaminants out, a stringent definition of naive CD8+ T cells was applied: CD45RO-CCR7+CD27+CD95-. Using standard density gradient centrifugation, peripheral blood mononuclear cells were isolated from buffy coats. Naive CXCR3-negative and CXCR3-positive CD8+ T cells were flow-sorted using a FACSAria III. An RNeasy Mini Kit was used to extract total RNA from the sorted cells. Worth noting for this clonotype: This clone's antigen is unknown.

This chain joins TRBV15 to TRBJ1-6. The sample taken for sequencing was naive CXCR3- CD8+ T cells from blood. Per the publication, the cell subset or site label means: CD45RO-CCR7+CD27+CD95- naive CD8+ T cells lacking CXCR3 (TNR3-). The TCR originated in a human donor in good health. Some clones in this sample may be carry-over from other donors' samples. This receptor has the CDR3 CATSRQNDNSPLHF.